This T cell receptor (beta chain) is from a study of HIV-infected children after antiretroviral therapy interruption. In the study overall: All children had CD4+ count above 500 and viral load below 50 copies/ml. Interruption-arm samples span weeks 0, 12, interruption end (24 or 48), and about 3 years post-study. Recorded EBV and CMV exposure existed for most children.

Specified treatment: PENTA 11 planned treatment interruption arm or continuous ART arm. This CDR3 has 14 amino acids. CDR1 and CDR2 from the germline V gene are SGHAT and FQDESV (reference sequence). With V trimmed by 4 bases and J by 4 bases, 3 bases remained unmatched. The TCR library was built from RNA with a 3' RACE protocol and unique molecular identifiers. TCRdb recomputed calls from the 3' RACE reads with MiXCR, one row per CDR3 protein. The sample carries 30,000 to 40,000 distinct CDR3 sequences, over 6% recorded once. This clonotype was detected a few times. This TCR was recovered from a pool of human donors with HIV. The material sequenced was CD45RA+ CD4+ T cells from PBMCs, pooled from several time points, taken from a donor given antiretroviral therapy, either interrupted or continuous. Subset noted: naive CD4+ CD45RA+ CD45RO- T cells. The genes are TRBV11-1 and TRBJ1-1; 10 nucleotides line up with TRBD1. CDR3 residues: CASSWGTGATEAFF. The CDR3 bases are TGTGCCAGCAGCTGGGGGACAGGGGCCACTGAAGCTTTCTTT.